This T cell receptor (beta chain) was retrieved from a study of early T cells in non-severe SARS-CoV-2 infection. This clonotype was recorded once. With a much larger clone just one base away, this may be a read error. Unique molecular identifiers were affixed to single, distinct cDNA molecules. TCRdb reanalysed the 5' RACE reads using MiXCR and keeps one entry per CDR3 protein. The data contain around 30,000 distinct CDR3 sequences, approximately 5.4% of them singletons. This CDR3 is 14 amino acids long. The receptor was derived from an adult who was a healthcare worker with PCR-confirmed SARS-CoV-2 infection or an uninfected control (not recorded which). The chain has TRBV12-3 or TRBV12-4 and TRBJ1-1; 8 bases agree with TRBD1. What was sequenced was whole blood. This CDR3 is CDSSRTGLNTEAFF. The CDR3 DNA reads TGTGACAGCAGCCGGACAGGGCTGAACACTGAAGCTTTCTTT.